This TCR beta chain stems from a study of PD-1 blockade in classical Hodgkin lymphoma. Profiling relied on immunoSEQ multiplex PCR, and the TCRdb table lists in-frame clones only, not all of them. The table lists some 16,000 clones, over 80% of them singletons. The sample's time point: newly diagnosed, previously untreated cHL patient sample. From thawed PBMCs, CD4+ T cells were purified using magnetic negative selection. After removal of 1 base from V and 9 bases from J, the junction contained 0 bases not matched to a gene. Germline-derived CDR1 and CDR2 are GTSNPN and SVGIG (reference sequence). The CDR3 spans 13 residues.

The sequencing input was CD4+ T cells from blood. The TCR comes from a human donor with classical Hodgkin lymphoma. This chain joins TRBV30 and TRBJ1-6; 10 bases are shared with TRBD1. CDR3 loop: CAWSGQGASPLHF. The CDR3 DNA reads as TGTGCCTGGAGTGGACAGGGGGCTTCACCCCTCCACTTT.